What follows are 14 T cell receptor beta chains derived from one specimen sequenced in a study of T cell responses to AZD1222 COVID-19 vaccine. TCRdb's table, derived via immunoSEQ multiplex PCR, lists solely in-frame clones and lacks some. The sample has more than 95,000 clones; 90% are singletons. Material: peripheral blood, obtained on day 0 of MenACWY control vaccination. These receptors originate from an adult in good health.

The CDR3 is CASSLRGGGNSGNTIYF. The CDR3, as DNA: TGTGCCAGCAGTTTACGAGGGGGCGGAAACTCTGGAAACACCATATATTTT. This chain connects TRBV28 to TRBJ1-3; 7 bases map to TRBD1. V trimming: 2 bases; J trimming: 0 bases; junction bases outside the gene matches: 7. The germline V gene has CDR1 MDHEN and CDR2 SYDVKM. The CDR3 totals 17 residues.

The rearrangement links TRBV28 to TRBJ1-2; possible D gene TRBD1, 5 bases. The CDR3 totals 15 residues. Deletions cut 3 bases from V and 2 bases from J, with 13 bases between. CDR1 is MDHEN, CDR2 SYDVKM, per germline. The CDR3, as DNA: TGTGCCAGCAGTTTTTACAGGAAGGCGAACTATGGCTACACCTTC. It specifies CASSFYRKANYGYTF.

This clone was found many times. The chain carries TRBV7-6 and TRBJ1-6, with 8 bases identical to TRBD1. CDR3 length: 15 amino acids. CDR1 is SGHVS, CDR2 FNYEAQ, per germline. Germline trimming cut 5 bases from V and 5 bases from J; bases unmatched to any gene: 5. CDR3 region: CASSAGTGHNSPLHF. DNA of the CDR3: TGTGCCAGCAGCGCCGGGACAGGACATAATTCACCCCTCCACTTT.

This clone was seen more than once but under ten times. The chain couples TRBV2 to TRBJ1-6; TRBD1 matches 8 bases. Germline V gives CDR1 SNHLY, CDR2 FYNNEI. CDR3 length: 16 amino acids. V shed 7 bases and J 9 bases; nucleotides not matched to a gene: 14. CDR3 residues: CASTPHTAGGSSPLHF. In DNA, the CDR3 is TGTGCCAGCACCCCCCACACGGCAGGGGGCAGTTCACCCCTCCACTTT.

Comment on this clone: The sample has other DNA sequences that encode this CDR3 too. The chain has TRBV2 and TRBJ2-7; unclear D gene. CDR1 and CDR2 from the germline V gene are SNHLY and FYNNEI. The CDR3 covers 12 residues. Trimming took 2 bases from V and 4 from J, leaving 6 bases between them. This CDR3 reads CASSELGYEQYV. The CDR3 DNA reads as TGTGCCAGCAGTGAATTGGGGTACGAGCAGTACGTC.

The chain links TRBV28 to TRBJ1-1; no clear D. V was shortened by 7 bases and J by 4 bases, with 13 bases between the two germline ends. Germline lookup yields CDR1 MDHEN and CDR2 SYDVKM. The CDR3 loop spans 13 amino acids. The CDR3 spells CASKVRGLTEAFF. CDR3 bases: TGTGCCAGCAAGGTCCGAGGCCTCACTGAAGCTTTCTTT.

The genes are TRBV7-2 and TRBJ2-5; TRBD2 is a possible D gene (6 bases). The CDR3 extends over 16 amino acids. V was shortened by 6 bases and J by 5 bases, with 22 bases between the two germline ends. The V gene's germline CDR1 is SGHTA and CDR2 FQGNSA. The CDR3 spells CASRPMWGGVRETQYF. CDR3 nucleotides: TGTGCCAGCAGGCCCATGTGGGGCGGGGTGAGGGAGACCCAGTACTTC.

As regards this clone: The sample has other DNA sequences that encode this CDR3 too. The gene calls are TRBV28 and TRBJ2-7; 10 bases match TRBD2. The V gene end was trimmed by 8 bases and the J gene end by 2 bases; junction bases not matched to a gene: 6. Looked up from germline, CDR1 is MDHEN and CDR2 is SYDVKM. The CDR3 consists of 14 residues. This chain's CDR3 is CASRLGLATYEQYF. CDR3 sequence (DNA): TGTGCCAGCCGGCTGGGACTAGCGACCTACGAGCAGTACTTC.

The chain recombines TRBV10-3 with TRBJ2-3; 10 bases are shared with TRBD2. The germline gives CDR1 ENHRY, CDR2 SYGVKD. V was clipped by 0 bases and J by 4 bases; unmatched bases: 4. The length of the CDR3 is 16 residues. This CDR3 is CAISESGTSGADTQYF. For the CDR3, the DNA is TGTGCCATCAGTGAGTCGGGAACTAGCGGGGCAGATACGCAGTATTTT.

The rearrangement links TRBV3-1 (or the pseudogene TRBV3-2) to TRBJ1-4; 7 positions agree with TRBD1. The CDR3 covers 14 residues. Losses at the gene ends were 4 bases for V and 10 bases for J; bases not matched to a gene: 9. Germline V CDR1 and CDR2: LGHDT, YNNKEL (reference sequence). The CDR3 sequence is CASSREDRRGKLFF. CDR3 nucleotides: TGTGCCAGCAGCCGGGAGGACAGGCGGGGAAAACTGTTTTTT.

V is TRBV11-2 and J is TRBJ2-7; D perhaps matches TRBD1 (5 bases). Germline assignment: CDR1 SGHAT and CDR2 FQNNGV. The CDR3 totals 13 residues. Trimming took off 5 bases at V and 0 bases at J, with 8 bases between the two ends. The CDR3 DNA sequence: TGTGCCAGCAGCCAGGGTATCTCCTACGAGCAGTACGTC. Protein sequence: CASSQGISYEQYV.

The chain couples TRBV6-8 to TRBJ2-5, with 10 bases matching TRBD1. The CDR3 has 18 residues. J gave up 5 bases and V 4 bases, and 16 bases lay outside the gene matches. Per germline, CDR1 MNHGY and CDR2 SAAAGT. CDR3 amino acids: CASSSFSRDRGWRETQYF. The DNA for the CDR3 is TGTGCCAGCAGTTCCTTCAGCCGGGACAGGGGTTGGAGGGAGACCCAGTACTTC.

The rearrangement links TRBV7-6 to TRBJ2-5; 7 bases map to TRBD1. Germline V gene data show CDR1 as SGHVS and CDR2 as FNYEAQ. Trimming removed 3 bases from V and 5 bases from J; junction bases left unmatched: 12. The CDR3 totals 16 residues. The CDR3 loop is CASSFTVGQLGETQYF. For the CDR3, the DNA is TGTGCCAGCAGCTTTACCGTGGGACAGCTCGGGGAGACCCAGTACTTC.

This clone was observed a few times. V and J are TRBV30 and TRBJ2-7; 8 bases match TRBD2. Germline CDR1 reads GTSNPN; CDR2 reads SVGIG (reference sequence). V lost 2 bases to trimming and J lost 1 base; unmatched junction nucleotides: 4. There are 14 residues in the CDR3. The CDR3 bases are TGTGCCTGGAGTTTAAGCGGGAGATCCTACGAGCAGTACTTC. Its translation is CAWSLSGRSYEQYF.